This T cell receptor (beta chain) was recorded in a study of glioma-infiltrating T cells. This clonotype was picked up many times. Using RNA template, CDR3s of TCR alpha and beta were amplified with iRepertoire arm-PCR. TCRdb fed the multiplex PCR reads into MiXCR, producing one record per CDR3 protein. The sample contains more than 300,000 distinct CDR3 sequences, 35% to 45% of which appear only once. The CDR3 is made up of 14 amino acids. CDR1 and CDR2 from the germline V gene are MNHNS and SASEGT. The V gene lost 10 bases and the J gene lost 0 bases, with 15 bases spanning the gap. This chain connects TRBV6-1 to TRBJ1-1; no clear D. This clonotype was sampled from a human donor with low-grade glioma or glioblastoma, undergoing nonglioma brain surgery, or in good health (not recorded which). Material: glioma tissue, nonneoplastic brain tissue, or PBMCs (not recorded which). The CDR3 region is CATRPPALNTEAFF. The DNA for the CDR3 is TGTGCCACCCGACCCCCCGCCCTGAACACTGAAGCTTTCTTT.